The rows below give T cell receptor beta chains drawn from one sample of a study of cytomegalovirus exposure and HLA in healthy donors. Data came from immunoSEQ multiplex PCR; TCRdb stores just in-frame clones and leaves some out. This sample has tens of thousands of clones; roughly 95% occur once, and the top ten carry roughly 4.3%. The sequenced material came from PBMCs. Receptors were obtained from a woman aged 18-35 years in good health and CMV-seropositive. CDR3s include the opening cysteine and the closing phenylalanine or tryptophan. A D gene is named only where the DNA matches it firmly. Some rows mark clone size as missing; the rest say once, few, many or name a class of expanded clone.

V	size	J	D	length	DNA	CDR3
TRBV7-2	.	TRBJ2-7	TRBD1	16	TGTGCCAGCAGCCTCGAGGGGACAGGGGGCAGGTACGAGCAGTACTTC	CASSLEGTGGRYEQYF
TRBV11-2	once	TRBJ2-3	.	14	TGTGCCAGCAGCTCCCGTAGGGGTGGCTATACGCAGTATTTT	CASSSRRGGYTQYF
TRBV18	.	TRBJ2-1	TRBD2	15	TGTGCCAGCTCACCGAGCGGGAGTTCCTACAATGAGCAGTTCTTC	CASSPSGSSYNEQFF
TRBV7-9	once	TRBJ1-5	.	19	TGTGCCAGCAGCTTAGTTCTCGGGGCAGGGAGGGGTGGCAATCAGCCCCAGCATTTT	CASSLVLGAGRGGNQPQHF
TRBV9	.	TRBJ1-3	.	13	TGTGCCAGCAGCGTAGGACTGGGAAACACCATATATTTT	CASSVGLGNTIYF
TRBV28	.	TRBJ1-5	.	14	TGTGCCAGCAGTTTGGGCAGCAGCAATCAGCCCCAGCATTTT	CASSLGSSNQPQHF
TRBV28	.	TRBJ1-5	TRBD1	15	TGTGCCAGCAGTTTGCGGGACAGGGACAATCAGCCCCAGCATTTT	CASSLRDRDNQPQHF
TRBV13	.	TRBJ2-2	.	19	TGTGCCAGCAGCTTATCCGGGGCCAGGGGCGGCCATAAGACCGGGGAGCTGTTTTTT	CASSLSGARGGHKTGELFF
TRBV6-6	.	TRBJ2-7	.	12	TGTGCCAGCAGTTACTCCCAGGCCCCTCAGTACTTC	CASSYSQAPQYF
TRBV19	.	TRBJ1-5	TRBD1	14	TGTGCCAGTAGTACCGGGACAGACAATCAGCCCCAGCATTTT	CASSTGTDNQPQHF